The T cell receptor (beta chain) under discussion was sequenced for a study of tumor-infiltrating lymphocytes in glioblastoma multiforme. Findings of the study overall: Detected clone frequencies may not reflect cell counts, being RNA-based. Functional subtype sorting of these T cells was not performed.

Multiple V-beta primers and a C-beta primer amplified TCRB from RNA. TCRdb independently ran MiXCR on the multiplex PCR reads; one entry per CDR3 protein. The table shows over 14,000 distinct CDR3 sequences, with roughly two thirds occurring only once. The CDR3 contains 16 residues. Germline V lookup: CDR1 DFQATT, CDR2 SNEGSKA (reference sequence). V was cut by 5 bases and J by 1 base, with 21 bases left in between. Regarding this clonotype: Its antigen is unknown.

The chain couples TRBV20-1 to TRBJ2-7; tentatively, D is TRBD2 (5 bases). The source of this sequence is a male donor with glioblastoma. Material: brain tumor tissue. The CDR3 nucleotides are TGCAGTGCTCTCTCGACTAACGTGAGGTCTTCCTACGAGCAGTACTTC. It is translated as CSALSTNVRSSYEQYF.